A single sample is the source of the 21 T cell receptor beta chains below, sequenced in a study of spatial heterogeneity in lung cancer. Noted time point: sample taken at primary tumor resection. MiXCR, applied by TCRdb to the 5' RACE reads, yields one record per CDR3 protein. Of 18,000 or so distinct CDR3 sequences listed, around 6.5% are singletons. The antigens of these receptors remain unknown. General observations from the study: The number of expanded tumor alpha and beta chains correlated with mutation number.

The sequences come from lung tumor tissue, collected at surgery. These receptors originate from a female donor with early-stage non-small cell lung cancer.

This clonotype is medium-sized by share. This rearrangement joins TRBV18 to TRBJ2-7; D unclear. The CDR3 contains 12 residues. The germline CDR1 and CDR2 sequences are KGHSH and LQKENI. The V gene lost 2 bases and the J gene lost 4 bases, with 6 bases spanning the gap. CDR3 region: CASSPNGYEQYF. The CDR3 DNA is TGTGCCAGCTCACCAAACGGGTACGAGCAGTACTTC.

Notes on this clonotype: Just one base apart from a much larger clone, this may be a read error. The chain links TRBV18 to TRBJ2-2, with D maybe TRBD1 (6 bases). The CDR3 contains 16 residues. Between the trimmed V and J ends, which lost 8 bases and 0 bases, there was a span of 16 bases. Germline V gene data show CDR1 as KGHSH and CDR2 as LQKENI. Here the CDR3 reads CASHTQGYSNTGELFF. DNA for the CDR3: TGTGCCAGCCACACACAGGGCTACTCGAACACCGGGGAGCTGTTTTTT.

About this clonotype: A much larger clone lies a single base off, so this may be a read error. The chain recombines TRBV30 with TRBJ1-1, with D uncertain. The CDR3 loop spans 13 amino acids. The V end was cut by 5 bases, the J end by 3 bases, with 13 bases between. Germline loops: CDR1 GTSNPN, CDR2 SVGIG (reference sequence). The CDR3 DNA reads as TGTGCCTGGGCAGAGGGCAGGTACACTGAAGCTTTCTTT. It specifies CAWAEGRYTEAFF.

The chain recombines TRBV4-3 with TRBJ2-3; 10 bases map to TRBD2. The CDR3 has 18 residues. Germline values: CDR1 LGHNA, CDR2 YSLEER. V trimming: 0 bases; J trimming: 4 bases; junction bases outside the gene matches: 10. This CDR3 reads CASSQDRASGRMSDTQYF. The DNA of the CDR3 is TGCGCCAGCAGCCAAGACCGGGCTAGCGGGAGAATGTCAGATACGCAGTATTTT.

The J gene is TRBJ2-3, the V gene TRBV5-1; weak D call: TRBD1 (7 bases). The CDR3 is made up of 15 amino acids. Trimming shortened V by 4 bases and J by 2 bases, and 14 bases separated the two germline ends. CDR1 is SGHRS and CDR2 is YFSETQ in the germline V gene. The CDR3 loop reads CASSGGTDDTDTQYF. The CDR3 DNA is TGCGCCAGCAGCGGAGGGACAGACGACACAGATACGCAGTATTTT. Supplemented by reference TRBV5-1 and TRBJ2-3, the full variable domain reads KAGVTQTPRYLIKTRGQQVTLSCSPISGHRSVSWYQQTPGQGLQFLFEYFSETQRNKGNFPGRFSGRQFSNSRSEMNVSTLELGDSALYLCASSGGTDDTDTQYFGPGTRLTVL.

In this sample, this clonotype turned up many times. The rearrangement uses TRBV2 and TRBJ2-3; D may be TRBD2 (5 bases). The CDR3 runs 11 residues. Germline V gene lookup returns CDR1 SNHLY and CDR2 FYNNEI. The V end lost 1 base, the J end lost 9 bases, and 5 bases lay between the germline ends. The CDR3 region is CASSEGGTQYF. The CDR3 DNA is TGTGCCAGCAGTGAAGGCGGGACGCAGTATTTT. Supplemented by reference TRBV2 and TRBJ2-3, the full variable domain reads EPEVTQTPSHQVTQMGQEVILRCVPISNHLYFYWYRQILGQKVEFLVSFYNNEISEKSEIFDDQFSVERPDGSNFTLKIRSTKLEDSAMYFCASSEGGTQYFGPGTRLTVL.

This clonotype was counted many times. This chain connects TRBV5-1 to TRBJ1-4, with D maybe TRBD1 (5 bases). V lost 7 bases and J 8 bases, leaving 9 bases between the germline ends. This CDR3 contains 11 residues. CDR1 and CDR2 from the germline V gene are SGHRS and YFSETQ. Here the CDR3 DNA reads TGCGCCAGCCGCTGGGGGGAAAAACTGTTTTTT. Its protein is CASRWGEKLFF. Complete variable domain (other parts from reference TRBV5-1 and TRBJ1-4): KAGVTQTPRYLIKTRGQQVTLSCSPISGHRSVSWYQQTPGQGLQFLFEYFSETQRNKGNFPGRFSGRQFSNSRSEMNVSTLELGDSALYLCASRWGEKLFFGSGTQLSVL.

This clonotype came up many times. The CDR3 protein is CSARRMGGSDYEQYF. CDR3 coding DNA: TGCAGTGCTAGAAGAATGGGGGGCAGCGATTACGAGCAGTACTTC. The chain employs TRBV20-1 and TRBJ2-7, with D perhaps assigned TRBD1 or TRBD2 (6 bases each). Looked up from germline, CDR1 is DFQATT and CDR2 is SNEGSKA (reference sequence). This CDR3 region has 15 residues. V was shortened by 2 bases and J by 4 bases, with 18 bases between the two germline ends.

This clonotype was counted at least ten times. The rearrangement joins TRBV7-9 to TRBJ1-3; a weak D match, TRBD1 (5 bases). This CDR3 contains 16 residues. V lost 5 bases, J lost 0 bases, and 14 bases lay in between. The germline CDR1 and CDR2 sequences are SEHNR and FQNEAQ (reference sequence). CDR3 loop: CASSERGMSSGNTIYF. The CDR3 bases are TGTGCCAGCAGCGAACGGGGGATGAGCTCTGGAAACACCATATATTTT. The full variable domain, its missing parts supplied by reference TRBV7-9 and TRBJ1-3, is DTGVSQNPRHKITKRGQNVTFRCDPISEHNRLYWYRQTLGQGPEFLTYFQNEAQLEKSRLLSDRFSAERPKGSFSTLEIQRTEQGDSAMYLCASSERGMSSGNTIYFGEGSWLTVV.

This clonotype was seen repeatedly, ten times or more. The chain employs TRBV7-9 and TRBJ1-2, with 9 bases matching TRBD1. Germline V gene data show CDR1 as SEHNR and CDR2 as FQNEAQ (reference sequence). The length of the CDR3 is 16 residues. Trimming took 5 bases from V and 2 from J; bases not matched to a gene: 9. The CDR3 is CASSLAWTGVNYGYTF. The CDR3 coding sequence is TGTGCCAGCAGCCTCGCATGGACAGGGGTGAACTATGGCTACACCTTC.

This clonotype has a count of ten or more. The J gene is TRBJ2-1, the V gene TRBV6-6; D remains unclear. Looked up from germline, CDR1 is MNHNY and CDR2 is SVGAGI (reference sequence). V was cut by 7 bases and J by 3 bases, with 16 bases left in between. This CDR3 is 15 amino acids long. CDR3 region: CASTDGSRLYNEQFF. As DNA, the CDR3 is TGTGCCAGCACCGACGGTTCCCGGCTCTACAATGAGCAGTTCTTC.

This clonotype qualifies as medium-sized. The rearrangement joins TRBV5-1 to TRBJ2-5; the D gene is possibly TRBD2 (8 bases). V lost 2 bases, J lost 5 bases, and 16 bases lay in between. This CDR3 is built from 15 residues. Germline CDR1 reads SGHRS; CDR2 reads YFSETQ. CDR3 coding DNA: TGCGCCAGCAGCTTCACTTTAGCGGGACAGGAGACCCAGTACTTC. Protein sequence: CASSFTLAGQETQYF.

At least ten counts were recorded for this clonotype. This chain links TRBV28 with TRBJ2-6; perhaps TRBD1 as D (6 bases). Germline V gives CDR1 MDHEN, CDR2 SYDVKM. V lost 1 base, J lost 2 bases, and 9 bases lay in between. This CDR3 has 16 amino acids. CDR3 sequence: CASSLLNRAGANVLTF. CDR3 coding DNA: TGTGCCAGCAGTTTATTGAACAGGGCTGGGGCCAACGTCCTGACTTTC.

With regard to this clonotype: A much larger clone lies one base from this, so it may be a read error. The J gene is TRBJ2-5, the V gene TRBV7-2; D might be TRBD1 (6 bases). The CDR3 length is 13 residues. Germline assignment: CDR1 SGHTA and CDR2 FQGNSA. The chain's CDR3 is CVSSAQGFETQYF. The CDR3 DNA follows: TGTGTCAGCAGCGCACAGGGTTTCGAGACCCAGTACTTC.

This clonotype was picked up many times. The CDR3, as DNA: TGCAGTGCGATACTAGCGGGTGGAGGGGAGACCCAGTACTTC. It yields the protein CSAILAGGGETQYF. The chain recombines TRBV20-1 with TRBJ2-5; 9 bases fit TRBD2. Germline CDR1 and CDR2: DFQATT and SNEGSKA (reference sequence). The CDR3 has 14 amino acids. V shed 6 bases and J 5 bases; nucleotides not matched to a gene: 10.

This clonotype has a count of ten or more. The genes are TRBV7-9 and TRBJ2-1; D might be TRBD2 (5 bases). Germline CDR1 and CDR2: SEHNR and FQNEAQ (reference sequence). CDR3 length: 15 residues. Trimming shortened V by 5 bases and J by 8 bases, and 19 bases separated the two germline ends. CDR3 nucleotide sequence: TGTGCCAGCAGCGTTAGCCCCGGGATTTGGCATGAGCAGTTCTTC. Amino acid sequence: CASSVSPGIWHEQFF.

This clonotype has a count of ten or more. Written as DNA, the CDR3 is TGCAGTGCTTCCGACAGGATCTCCTACAATGAGCAGTTCTTC. Translated: CSASDRISYNEQFF. This chain joins TRBV20-1 and TRBJ2-1, with D possibly matching TRBD1 (6 bases). The CDR3 totals 14 residues. V lost 5 bases to trimming and J lost 0 bases, with 11 bases between them. Germline V gene lookup returns CDR1 DFQATT and CDR2 SNEGSKA (reference sequence).

This clonotype came up many times. The CDR3 DNA is TGTGCCAGCAGCCCCGGCGTTGGAAGGGGCAATGAAAAACTGTTTTTT. This translates into CASSPGVGRGNEKLFF. The V call is TRBV5-4, the J call TRBJ1-4, with D possibly matching TRBD1 (5 bases). The CDR3 has 16 amino acids. Germline V gene sequence: CDR1 SGHNT, CDR2 YYREEE (reference sequence). Trimming pared 4 bases from V and 5 bases from J, leaving 18 bases between.

This clonotype was detected ten times or more. The rearrangement joins TRBV19 to TRBJ1-1; 8 nucleotides align to TRBD1. The CDR3 has 14 amino acids. With V trimmed by 8 bases and J by 0 bases, 5 bases remained unmatched. Per the germline V gene, CDR1 is LNHDA and CDR2 is SQIVND (reference sequence). In nucleotides, the CDR3 is TGTGCCAGTGGGACAGGAGCTATGAACACTGAAGCTTTCTTT. Translated: CASGTGAMNTEAFF.

This clonotype showed up many times. The rearrangement joins TRBV30 to TRBJ2-2; D not certain. With 0 bases removed from V and 3 bases from J, the gap between germline ends came to 14 bases. The V gene's germline CDR1 is GTSNPN and CDR2 SVGIG (reference sequence). The CDR3 extends over 16 amino acids. CDR3 protein: CAWSVLRVGYTGELFF. The CDR3 region has the DNA TGTGCCTGGAGTGTACTTCGCGTCGGGTACACCGGGGAGCTGTTTTTT.

This clonotype was observed many times. The rearrangement joins TRBV5-1 to TRBJ2-2; 8 bases map to TRBD1. Trimming cost V 3 bases and J 2 bases; bases outside gene matches: 3. Germline CDR1 and CDR2: SGHRS and YFSETQ. The CDR3 loop spans 15 amino acids. The CDR3 DNA sequence: TGCGCCAGCAGCTGGACAGGGTTAAACACCGGGGAGCTGTTTTTT. Translating gives CASSWTGLNTGELFF.